A selection of T cell receptor beta chains follows, all from one sample in a study of regulatory T cells in long-lasting Graves disease. A single record per CDR3 protein comes from TCRdb applying MiXCR to the multiplex PCR reads. The profile shows under 450,000 distinct CDR3 sequences, 23% of them singletons. The material sequenced was peripheral blood mononuclear cells (PBMCs), taken when the disease was refractory, from a patient treated with antithyroid drugs. The receptors here all came from a female donor with Graves disease. CDR3s include the opening cysteine and the closing phenylalanine or tryptophan. D genes are given only for firm matches. Clone size is shown for a subset of rows, as once, few, many or a class of expanded clone.

clone size,J gene,D gene,V gene,CDR3 protein,CDR3 DNA
few,TRBJ2-7,.,TRBV4-1,CASSQVEIREQYF,TGCGCCAGCAGCCAAGTCGAAATTAGGGAGCAGTACTTC
few,TRBJ1-1,TRBD1,TRBV13,CASSLAGGQGSTEAFF,TGTGCCAGCAGCTTAGCCGGGGGACAGGGTAGTACTGAAGCTTTCTTT
.,TRBJ2-1,TRBD2,TRBV20-1,CSAKSGRDNEQFF,TGCAGTGCAAAAAGCGGGAGAGACAATGAGCAGTTCTTC
.,TRBJ2-1,TRBD1,TRBV5-5,CASSWTGDNEQFF,TGTGCCAGCAGCTGGACAGGGGACAATGAGCAGTTCTTC
.,TRBJ2-5,.,TRBV3-1,CASSQRTPGLPTETQYF,TGTGCCAGCAGCCAAAGGACCCCGGGACTCCCAACAGAGACCCAGTACTTC
many,TRBJ2-7,TRBD2,TRBV12-3/TRBV12-4,CASSPGLAVEPYYEQYF,TGTGCCAGCAGCCCGGGACTAGCGGTCGAGCCATACTACGAGCAGTACTTC
few,TRBJ1-1,.,TRBV4-2,CASSQDPWRTGTEAFF,TGTGCCAGCAGCCAGGACCCTTGGAGGACGGGTACTGAAGCTTTCTTT
many,TRBJ2-7,TRBD2,TRBV6-1,CASSRGGRQYF,TGTGCCAGCAGTCGAGGCGGGAGGCAGTACTTC
many,TRBJ2-7,.,TRBV7-8,CASSLEPEKQYF,TGTGCCAGCAGCTTAGAACCGGAGAAGCAGTACTTC
few,TRBJ2-7,TRBD2,TRBV9,CASSVGASGLYEQYF,TGTGCCAGCAGCGTAGGGGCTAGCGGGCTCTACGAGCAGTACTTC
.,TRBJ2-7,.,TRBV7-9,CASSSDQVRGSYEQYF,TGTGCCAGCAGCTCGGATCAGGTTAGAGGTTCCTACGAGCAGTACTTC
.,TRBJ1-1,TRBD1,TRBV6-5,CAGSYGGQSTEAFF,TGTGCCGGCAGTTACGGGGGACAGTCCACTGAAGCTTTCTTT
.,TRBJ2-5,.,TRBV14,CASSQAKGGAGLETQYF,TGTGCCAGCAGCCAAGCAAAGGGCGGCGCTGGTTTGGAGACCCAGTACTTC
.,TRBJ1-1,TRBD1,TRBV30,CAWRTGMNTEAFF,TGTGCCTGGAGGACAGGGATGAACACTGAAGCTTTCTTT
few,TRBJ2-7,.,TRBV19,CASSMGGQSSYEQYF,TGTGCCAGTAGTATGGGCGGACAGAGCTCCTACGAGCAGTACTTC
.,TRBJ1-4,.,TRBV7-2,CASSLEGREKLFF,TGTGCCAGCAGCTTAGAGGGACGCGAAAAACTGTTTTTT
.,TRBJ2-5,.,TRBV7-2,CASSLVRRLETQYF,TGTGCCAGCAGCTTAGTTCGTCGGTTGGAGACCCAGTACTTC
.,TRBJ1-2,TRBD1,TRBV7-2,CASSLEGTAYGYTF,TGTGCCAGCAGCTTAGAAGGGACAGCCTATGGCTACACCTTC
many,TRBJ1-3,.,TRBV2,CASRRQESDTIYF,TGTGCCAGCAGACGACAGGAGTCAGACACCATATATTTT
many,TRBJ2-7,TRBD2,TRBV20-1,CSAGGLGLAGGLAFDEQYF,TGCAGTGCTGGGGGGTTGGGGCTAGCGGGAGGGCTAGCGTTCGACGAGCAGTACTTC
few,TRBJ1-1,.,TRBV29-1,CSVDPGWNTEAFF,TGCAGCGTTGATCCAGGGTGGAACACTGAAGCTTTCTTT
.,TRBJ1-3,.,TRBV12-3/TRBV12-4,CASSFSHSLGGNTIYF,TGTGCCAGCAGCTTCTCTCACTCTTTGGGTGGAAACACCATATATTTT
few,TRBJ2-7,.,TRBV20-1,CSATGLLSYEQYF,TGCAGTGCTACCGGGTTATTATCCTACGAGCAGTACTTC
.,TRBJ1-4,TRBD1,TRBV29-1,CSGTGVGEKLFF,TGCAGCGGGACAGGGGTAGGCGAAAAACTGTTTTTT
many,TRBJ2-5,TRBD1,TRBV12-3/TRBV12-4,CASRSQGTGDTETQYF,TGTGCCAGCAGATCGCAAGGGACAGGGGACACGGAGACCCAGTACTTC
.,TRBJ2-1,TRBD2,TRBV6-1,CASSSQREGNEQFF,TGTGCCAGCAGCTCTCAGCGGGAGGGCAATGAGCAGTTCTTC
.,TRBJ2-4,.,TRBV7-3,CASSSARQNIQYF,TGTGCCAGCAGCTCCGCCAGGCAAAACATTCAGTACTTC
few,TRBJ1-2,.,TRBV30,CAWSVSPSYGYTF,TGTGCCTGGAGTGTGTCTCCGAGCTATGGCTACACCTTC
few,TRBJ1-1,.,TRBV2,CASSQETYIGEAFF,TGTGCCAGCAGCCAAGAGACGTACATCGGTGAAGCTTTCTTT
many,TRBJ1-1,.,TRBV2,CASSPGVQVDTEAFF,TGTGCCAGCAGCCCCGGGGTACAGGTGGACACTGAAGCTTTCTTT
.,TRBJ1-5,.,TRBV20-1,CSARERGGGNQPQHF,TGCAGTGCTAGAGAGAGGGGGGGGGGCAATCAGCCCCAGCATTTT
.,TRBJ1-2,.,TRBV19,CATSTLQRNYGYTF,TGTGCCACCTCCACCCTCCAGAGAAACTATGGCTACACCTTC
few,TRBJ1-4,TRBD1,TRBV11-2,CASSLVPGQAGEKLFF,TGTGCCAGCAGCTTAGTCCCGGGACAGGCTGGAGAAAAACTGTTTTTT
.,TRBJ2-1,.,TRBV27,CASISRGGGYNEQFF,TGTGCCAGCATCTCTAGGGGGGGGGGATACAATGAGCAGTTCTTC
.,TRBJ2-7,TRBD1,TRBV6-2/TRBV6-3,CASSYSRDSGYEQYF,TGTGCCAGCAGTTATTCCCGGGACAGCGGTTACGAGCAGTACTTC
few,TRBJ2-7,TRBD2,TRBV11-2,CASSVGLAIDEQYF,TGTGCCAGCAGCGTTGGACTAGCTATTGACGAGCAGTACTTC
.,TRBJ1-1,TRBD1,TRBV20-1,CSARGTGLEAFF,TGCAGTGCTAGAGGGACAGGGCTTGAAGCTTTCTTT
.,TRBJ1-1,TRBD1,TRBV20-1,CSAHPGQPGEAFF,TGCAGTGCTCATCCGGGACAGCCGGGTGAAGCTTTCTTT
.,TRBJ1-4,TRBD1,TRBV29-1,CSANRGTNEKLFF,TGCAGCGCGAACAGGGGCACTAATGAAAAACTGTTTTTT
many,TRBJ2-2,.,TRBV12-3/TRBV12-4,CASTPYTGELFF,TGTGCCAGCACCCCTTACACCGGGGAGCTGTTTTTT
few,TRBJ2-2,.,TRBV7-2,CASQGPGELFF,TGTGCCAGCCAGGGGCCCGGGGAGCTGTTTTTT
few,TRBJ2-5,.,TRBV20-1,CSARDSKAPQAETQYF,TGCAGTGCTAGAGATTCAAAAGCTCCCCAGGCGGAGACCCAGTACTTC
many,TRBJ2-5,TRBD2,TRBV2,CASSVEGGQETQYF,TGTGCCAGCAGTGTCGAGGGAGGGCAAGAGACCCAGTACTTC
few,TRBJ2-2,.,TRBV9,CASSVGTNTGELFF,TGTGCCAGCAGCGTAGGGACGAACACCGGGGAGCTGTTTTTT
many,TRBJ2-2,.,TRBV2,CASSYKITGELFF,TGTGCCAGCAGTTATAAGATCACCGGGGAGCTGTTTTTT
.,TRBJ1-1,.,TRBV6-1,CAGRSGTKNTEAFF,TGTGCCGGGCGCTCCGGGACAAAGAACACTGAAGCTTTCTTT
.,TRBJ2-5,.,TRBV18,CASSLEGSTKTQYF,TGTGCCAGCTCACTCGAGGGTAGCACGAAGACCCAGTACTTC
.,TRBJ2-5,.,TRBV4-1,CASSQDATSGTQYF,TGCGCCAGCAGCCAAGATGCGACATCGGGGACCCAGTACTTC